The entry below describes one T cell receptor (beta chain). Produced via immunoSEQ multiplex PCR; TCRdb's table is partial and in-frame only. Of roughly 160,000 clones listed, about 91% are singletons. The data were obtained in a study of T cell responses to AZD1222 COVID-19 vaccine. V was shortened by 0 bases and J by 7 bases, with 10 bases between the two germline ends. From germline, CDR1 is MNHEY and CDR2 SVGAGI. CDR3 length: 15 amino acids. This sequence was found in an adult in good health. The material sequenced was peripheral blood, taken on day 0 of MenACWY control vaccination. J is TRBJ1-6 and V is TRBV6-5; no reliable D call. As DNA, the CDR3 is TGTGCCAGCAGTTACTCGACTGCGAGGAATTCACCCCTCCACTTT. Translation gives CASSYSTARNSPLHF.